This TCR beta chain was captured in a study of T cell responses to AZD1222 COVID-19 vaccine. CDR1 is LNHNV, CDR2 YYDKDF, per germline (reference sequence). The V gene lost 0 bases and the J gene lost 2 bases, with 11 bases spanning the gap. The CDR3 sequence is 15 residues long. Measured with immunoSEQ multiplex PCR; TCRdb has only the in-frame clones, and not every one. The profile shows 100,000 to 150,000 clones, roughly 91% of them singletons. The receptor's source is an adult in good health. The sample here was peripheral blood, taken on day 0 of MenACWY control vaccination. This sequence joins TRBV15 and TRBJ2-7, with D perhaps being TRBD1 or TRBD2 (6 bases each). DNA for the CDR3: TGTGCCACCAGCAGAGATGGAGGGGGTACCTACGAGCAGTACTTC. As protein: CATSRDGGGTYEQYF.